This entry describes one T cell receptor beta chain. Its antigen is as yet unknown. The ends were cut back, 2 bases at V and 4 bases at J, with 21 bases in the middle. The germline gives CDR1 SGHVS, CDR2 FQNEAQ. This CDR3 region has 17 residues. The entry originates in a study of regulatory T cells in long-lasting Graves disease. General study points: Having only a small sample size may have limited accuracy. When disease was persistent, TRBV28, TRBJ1-2 and TRBJ2-5 were the favored segments.

Specified time point: newly diagnosed GD, antithyroid drugs for less than 3 months. PBMC RNA was the source of the TCR library. Both iRepertoire HTBI primers and Arm-PCR of CDR3 regions were used to build the TCR beta libraries. TCRdb reanalysed the multiplex PCR reads using MiXCR and keeps one entry per CDR3 protein. The sample consists of 680,000 or so distinct CDR3 sequences, around 15% of them appearing once. These data were likewise used in another study, on T cells in Graves' hyperthyroidism and ophthalmopathy. That report notes: The HTBI primer set served for first-round RT-PCR of the TCR CDR3.

Sequencing was performed on peripheral blood mononuclear cells (PBMCs), taken at new diagnosis, from a patient treated with antithyroid drugs. The genes are TRBV7-8 and TRBJ2-7, with a tentative D call TRBD2 (5 bases). The clonotype comes from a woman under 40 with Graves disease. The CDR3 DNA is TGTGCCAGCAGCTTAAGAAAGTGGGCCCCGGGGTTATACGAGCAGTACTTC. It translates to CASSLRKWAPGLYEQYF.